This entry concerns a single TCR beta chain. This clonotype occurred many times. There is no known antigen for this receptor. No base quality values were provided; no much bigger clone lies one nucleotide off. The entry originates in a study of response to subunit inactivated influenza vaccine (dated by TCRdb to 2016 to 2018). The study in broad terms: The study used deep quantitative T cell receptor repertoire profiling to track responses to a trivalent subunit inactivated influenza vaccine. Broader findings and caveats from the paper: The authors proposed that each seasonal influenza vaccination may bring in only a limited number of new T cells.

The protocol used for the library was RT-PCR. The instrument given in TCRdb is Illumina HiSeq 2500. Through fastp at Q25 and MiXCR, TCRdb rebuilt clones from the public reads, retaining in-frame beta chains. Rows are combined by CDR3 protein, so each entry shows the most common genes and DNA. For this sample the table gives hundreds of thousands of distinct CDR3 sequences, of which 10% to 15% were detected only once. Clones ranked in the top ten supply more than 8.5% of the sample. The CDR3, from cysteine to phenylalanine, totals 16 residues. The only DNA kept is the CDR3, 48 bases in frame from the first base. CDR1 is given as MDHEN and CDR2 as SYDVKM, both from the germline V gene. The V and J ends are trimmed by 1 base and 2 bases, leaving 14 bases between them.

This specimen consisted of PBMCs from blood, obtained on the day of vaccination. This sequence was found in a man aged 45 to 65 who received an inactivated influenza vaccine. Donor details come from another sample of the same person, matched by shared clones. The rearrangement joined TRBV28 to TRBJ2-5; perhaps TRBD1 is the D gene, with 6 bases matching. The DNA sequence is TGTGCCAGCAGTTTATTTAAGTGGACAGATCAAGAGACCCAGTACTTC. Translation gives CASSLFKWTDQETQYF.